Below are 10 T cell receptor beta chains sequenced from a single sample in a study of blood T cell repertoires in COVID-19. Measured with immunoSEQ multiplex PCR; TCRdb has only the in-frame clones, and not every one. The repertoire holds some 190,000 clones, about 85% seen once, with just under 25% in the top ten. The sample taken for sequencing was PBMCs or T cells enriched from blood (not recorded which). The receptors derive from a woman aged 40 to 50 in a cohort exposed to, infected with or recovered from COVID-19 (not recorded which).

V usage is TRBV13 and J usage is TRBJ2-7; 9 nucleotides line up with TRBD1. Germline V gene lookup returns CDR1 PRHDT and CDR2 FYEKMQ (reference sequence). The CDR3 has 16 residues. The V gene end was trimmed by 5 bases and the J gene end by 5 bases; junction bases not matched to a gene: 13. CDR3 in amino acids: CASSTGTGGTGDEQYF. CDR3 nucleotide sequence: TGTGCCAGCAGCACCGGCACAGGGGGCACCGGTGACGAGCAGTACTTC. Full variable domain (remainder filled in from reference TRBV13 and TRBJ2-7): AAGVIQSPRHLIKEKRETATLKCYPIPRHDTVYWYQQGPGQDPQFLISFYEKMQSDKGSIPDRFSAQQFSDYHSELNMSSLELGDSALYFCASSTGTGGTGDEQYFGPGTRLTVT.

The chain combines TRBV2 with TRBJ1-6, with a tentative D call TRBD1 (6 bases). The CDR3 sequence is 15 residues long. Looked up from germline, CDR1 is SNHLY and CDR2 is FYNNEI. V lost 5 bases and J 3 bases, leaving 11 bases between the germline ends. CDR3 loop: CASSSRDNYNSPLHF. CDR3 coding DNA: TGTGCCAGCAGTAGCCGGGACAACTATAATTCACCCCTCCACTTT.

In its sample, this clone was seen once. The chain has TRBV24-1 and TRBJ2-3; a possible D gene is TRBD1 (5 bases). The germline V gene has CDR1 KGHDR and CDR2 SFDVKD. The CDR3 loop spans 13 amino acids. The ends were cut back, 8 bases at V and 4 bases at J, with 12 bases in the middle. For the CDR3, the DNA is TGTGCCACCACAGGACACGCGGCAGATACGCAGTATTTT. As protein: CATTGHAADTQYF.

The chain recombines TRBV9 with TRBJ1-2; no reliable D call. V shed 4 bases and J shed 5 bases, with 9 bases lying between them. Germline assignment: CDR1 SGDLS and CDR2 YYNGEE. This CDR3 region has 12 residues. CDR3 DNA: TGTGCCAGCAGCTCCAGGCTTTATGGCTACACCTTC. Protein product: CASSSRLYGYTF.

This clone was recorded only once. This rearrangement joins TRBV7-8 to TRBJ1-2, with 8 nucleotides matching TRBD1. CDR1 and CDR2 from the germline V gene are SGHVS and FQNEAQ. V was clipped by 4 bases and J by 6 bases; unmatched bases: 10. The CDR3 runs to 15 residues. DNA for the CDR3: TGTGCCAGCAGCTCGCGCAGGGGGCAGGGTAATGGCTACACCTTC. Translation: CASSSRRGQGNGYTF.

The rearrangement joins TRBV4-1 to TRBJ1-4; D remains ambiguous. The CDR3 is 15 residues long. In germline, CDR1 is MGHRA, CDR2 YSYEKL. V lost 2 bases and J lost 8, with 15 bases in between. CDR3 coding DNA: TGCGCCAGCAGCCAATCCTTATTACAAAGAGAAAAACTGTTTTTT. Its translation is CASSQSLLQREKLFF.

V is TRBV9 and J is TRBJ2-2; D possibly corresponds to TRBD2 (6 bases). The CDR3 is made up of 15 amino acids. The germline V gene has CDR1 SGDLS and CDR2 YYNGEE. The ends were cut back, 2 bases at V and 5 bases at J, with 13 bases in the middle. The CDR3 sequence: CASSVGGSTTGELFF. The CDR3 DNA reads as TGTGCCAGCAGCGTTGGAGGGAGTACGACCGGGGAGCTGTTTTTT. The whole variable domain, remainder taken from reference TRBV9 and TRBJ2-2, is DSGVTQTPKHLITATGQRVTLRCSPRSGDLSVYWYQQSLDQGLQFLIQYYNGEERAKGNILERFSAQQFPDLHSELNLSSLELGDSALYFCASSVGGSTTGELFFGEGSRLTVL.

V and J are TRBV4-1 and TRBJ1-2; 7 bases match TRBD1. V gave up 0 bases and J gave up 3 bases; unmatched junction bases: 4. The CDR3 totals 15 residues. Germline V lookup: CDR1 MGHRA, CDR2 YSYEKL. CDR3 loop: CASSQERTGDYGYTF. In DNA form, the CDR3 reads TGCGCCAGCAGCCAAGAAAGGACAGGTGACTATGGCTACACCTTC.

The chain has TRBV6-2 or TRBV6-3 and TRBJ2-7; D may be TRBD2 (5 bases). The CDR3 spans 12 residues. Germline V gene data show CDR1 as MNHEY and CDR2 as SVGEGT. V was trimmed by 6 bases and J by 7 bases, leaving 13 bases between them. The CDR3 is CASSLIRGEQYF. CDR3 coding DNA: TGTGCCAGCAGCTTAATACGCGGGGAGCAGTACTTC.

The rearrangement uses TRBV7-2 and TRBJ1-4, with 10 bases identical to TRBD1. The CDR3 spans 15 residues. V shed 1 base, J shed 6 bases, and the junction held 2 bases outside the gene matches. Germline CDR1 is SGHTA and CDR2 is FQGNSA. CDR3 in amino acids: CASSLVGTGDEKLFF. The CDR3 nucleotides read TGTGCCAGCAGCTTAGTAGGGACAGGGGATGAAAAACTGTTTTTT.